Reported below is one T cell receptor (beta chain). Antigen unknown. The source of the sample is a study of cytomegalovirus exposure and HLA in healthy donors. The wider study: Around 80 million unique TCR sequences came from HLA-typed donors in an early release.

The PCR made use of 60 Vbeta and 13 Jbeta primers. Only in-frame clones appear in the TCRdb table, and some are missing; sequencing was by immunoSEQ multiplex PCR. The table includes roughly 200,000 clones, more than 65% detected once. Findings and caveats of the study: Per a prior analysis, the majority of TCR beta V segments were productive roughly 87% or roughly 30% of the time.

This clonotype was sampled from a man aged 50-59 years in good health and CMV-seronegative. Sequencing used PBMCs.

The CDR3 DNA reads TGTGCCAGCAGCTTGGGTGGAGGGACAGGGCGAACTTCACCCCTCCACTTT. Its translation: CASSLGGGTGRTSPLHF. This chain connects TRBV5-6 to TRBJ1-6; TRBD1 matches at 9 bases. Germline CDR1 reads SGHDT; CDR2 reads YYEEEE. The CDR3 contains 17 residues. V was pared by 0 bases and J by 9 bases, with 10 bases of the junction left unmatched.